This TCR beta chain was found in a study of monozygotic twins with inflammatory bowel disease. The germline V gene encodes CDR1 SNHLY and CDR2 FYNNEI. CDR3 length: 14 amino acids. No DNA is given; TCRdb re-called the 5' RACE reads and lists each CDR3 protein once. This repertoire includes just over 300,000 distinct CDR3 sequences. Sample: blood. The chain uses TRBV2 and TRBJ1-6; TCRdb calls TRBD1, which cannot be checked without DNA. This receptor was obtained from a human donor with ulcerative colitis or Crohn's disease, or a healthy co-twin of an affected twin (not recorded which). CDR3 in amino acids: CASRRTGTNSPLHF. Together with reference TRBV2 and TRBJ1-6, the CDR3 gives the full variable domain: EPEVTQTPSHQVTQMGQEVILRCVPISNHLYFYWYRQILGQKVEFLVSFYNNEISEKSEIFDDQFSVERPDGSNFTLKIRSTKLEDSAMYFCASRRTGTNSPLHFGNGTRLTVT.